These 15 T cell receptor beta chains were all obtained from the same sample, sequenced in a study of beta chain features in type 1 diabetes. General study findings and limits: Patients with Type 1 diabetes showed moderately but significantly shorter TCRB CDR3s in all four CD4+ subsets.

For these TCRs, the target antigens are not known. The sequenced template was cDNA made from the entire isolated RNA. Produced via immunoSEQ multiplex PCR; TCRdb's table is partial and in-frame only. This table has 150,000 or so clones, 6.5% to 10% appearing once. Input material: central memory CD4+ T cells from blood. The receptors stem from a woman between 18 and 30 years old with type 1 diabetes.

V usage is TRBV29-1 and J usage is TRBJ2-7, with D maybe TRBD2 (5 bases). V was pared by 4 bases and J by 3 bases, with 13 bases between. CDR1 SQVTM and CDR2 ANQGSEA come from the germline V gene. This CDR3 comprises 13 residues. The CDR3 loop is CSVVWEMSYEQYF. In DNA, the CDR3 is TGCAGCGTTGTGTGGGAGATGAGCTACGAGCAGTACTTC.

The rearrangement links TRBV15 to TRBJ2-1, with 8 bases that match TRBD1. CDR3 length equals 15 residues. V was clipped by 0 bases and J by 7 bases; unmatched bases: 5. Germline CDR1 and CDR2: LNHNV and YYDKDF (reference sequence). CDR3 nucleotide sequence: TGTGCCACCAGCAGAGATGGGACAGGCCTGAATGAGCAGTTCTTC. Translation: CATSRDGTGLNEQFF.

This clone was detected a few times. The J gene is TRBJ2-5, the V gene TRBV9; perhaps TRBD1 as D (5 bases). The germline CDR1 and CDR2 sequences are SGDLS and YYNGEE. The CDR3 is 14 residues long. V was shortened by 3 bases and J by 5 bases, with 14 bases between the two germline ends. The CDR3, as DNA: TGTGCCAGCAGCGAAAGACAGACTGGTGAGACCCAGTACTTC. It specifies CASSERQTGETQYF.

The CDR3 bases are TGTGCCAGTACAACAGGGGGCAGCACCGGGGAGCTGTTTTTT. It codes for CASTTGGSTGELFF. J is TRBJ2-2 and V is TRBV19, with 9 positions matching TRBD1. The CDR3 has 14 amino acids. Germline CDR1 and CDR2: LNHDA and SQIVND (reference sequence). J lost 4 bases, V lost 7 bases, and 4 bases had no gene match.

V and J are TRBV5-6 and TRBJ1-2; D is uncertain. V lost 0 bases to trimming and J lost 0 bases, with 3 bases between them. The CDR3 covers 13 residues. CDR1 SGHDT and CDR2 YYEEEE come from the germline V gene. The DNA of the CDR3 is TGTGCCAGCAGCTTGGTAGCTAACTATGGCTACACCTTC. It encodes CASSLVANYGYTF.

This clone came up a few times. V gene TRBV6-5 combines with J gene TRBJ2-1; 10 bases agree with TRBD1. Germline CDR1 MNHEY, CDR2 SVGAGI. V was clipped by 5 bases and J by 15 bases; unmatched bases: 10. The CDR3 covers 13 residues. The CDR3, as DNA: TGTGCCAGCAGTCAGTATTCGGGACAGGGGTTGTTCTTC. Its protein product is CASSQYSGQGLFF.

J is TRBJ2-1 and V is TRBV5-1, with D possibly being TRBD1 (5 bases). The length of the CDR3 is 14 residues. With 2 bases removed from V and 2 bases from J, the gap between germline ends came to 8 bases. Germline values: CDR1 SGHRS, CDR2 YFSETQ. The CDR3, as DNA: TGCGCCAGCAGCTTTGACAGAACCTACAATGAGCAGTTCTTC. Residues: CASSFDRTYNEQFF. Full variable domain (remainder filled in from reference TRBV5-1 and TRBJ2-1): KAGVTQTPRYLIKTRGQQVTLSCSPISGHRSVSWYQQTPGQGLQFLFEYFSETQRNKGNFPGRFSGRQFSNSRSEMNVSTLELGDSALYLCASSFDRTYNEQFFGPGTRLTVL.

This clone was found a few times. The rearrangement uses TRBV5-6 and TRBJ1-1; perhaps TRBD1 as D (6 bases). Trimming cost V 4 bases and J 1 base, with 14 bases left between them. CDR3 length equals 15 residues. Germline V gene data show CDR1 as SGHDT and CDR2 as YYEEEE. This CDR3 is CASSLGHIGNTEAFF. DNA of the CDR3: TGTGCCAGCAGCCTGGGACATATCGGGAACACTGAAGCTTTCTTT.

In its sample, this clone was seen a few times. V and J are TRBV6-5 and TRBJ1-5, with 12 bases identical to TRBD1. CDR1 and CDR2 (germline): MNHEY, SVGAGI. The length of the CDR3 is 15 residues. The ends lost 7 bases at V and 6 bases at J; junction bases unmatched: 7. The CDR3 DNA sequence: TGTGCCAGCAATACCGGGACAGGGGGCACTCAGCCCCAGCATTTT. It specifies CASNTGTGGTQPQHF.

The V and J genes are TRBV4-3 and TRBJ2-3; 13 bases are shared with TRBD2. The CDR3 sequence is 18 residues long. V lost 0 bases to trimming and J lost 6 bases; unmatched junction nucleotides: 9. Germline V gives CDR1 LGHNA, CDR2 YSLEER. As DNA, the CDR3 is TGCGCCAGCAGCCAAGACAAGACTAGCGGGAGGCCGAGGGATACGCAGTATTTT. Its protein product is CASSQDKTSGRPRDTQYF.

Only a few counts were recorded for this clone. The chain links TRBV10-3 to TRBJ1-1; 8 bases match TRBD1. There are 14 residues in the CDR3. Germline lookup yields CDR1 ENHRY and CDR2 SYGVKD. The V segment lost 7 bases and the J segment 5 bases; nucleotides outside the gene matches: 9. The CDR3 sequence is CAIKERDRLTEAFF. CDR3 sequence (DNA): TGTGCCATCAAGGAGCGGGACAGGTTAACTGAAGCTTTCTTT.

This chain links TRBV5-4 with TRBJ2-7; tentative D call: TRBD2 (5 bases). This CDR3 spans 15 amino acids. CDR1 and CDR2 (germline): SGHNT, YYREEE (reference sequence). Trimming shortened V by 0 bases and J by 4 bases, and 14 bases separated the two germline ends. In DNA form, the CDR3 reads TGTGCCAGCAGCTTGGGGGGAGCAGCCGGATACGAGCAGTACTTC. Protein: CASSLGGAAGYEQYF.

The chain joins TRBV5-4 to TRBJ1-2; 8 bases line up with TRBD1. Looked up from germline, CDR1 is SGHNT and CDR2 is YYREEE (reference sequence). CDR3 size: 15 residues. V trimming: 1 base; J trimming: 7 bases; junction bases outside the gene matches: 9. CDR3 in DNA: TGTGCCAGCAGCTTGAGTTCAGGGGGCGCATTTGGCTACACCTTC. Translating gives CASSLSSGGAFGYTF.

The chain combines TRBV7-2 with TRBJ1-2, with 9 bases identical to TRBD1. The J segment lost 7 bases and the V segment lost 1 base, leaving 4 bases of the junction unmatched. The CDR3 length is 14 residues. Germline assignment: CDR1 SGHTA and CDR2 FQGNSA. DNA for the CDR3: TGTGCCAGCAGCTTAGGAGACAGGGGGGCTGGCTACACCTTC. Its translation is CASSLGDRGAGYTF.

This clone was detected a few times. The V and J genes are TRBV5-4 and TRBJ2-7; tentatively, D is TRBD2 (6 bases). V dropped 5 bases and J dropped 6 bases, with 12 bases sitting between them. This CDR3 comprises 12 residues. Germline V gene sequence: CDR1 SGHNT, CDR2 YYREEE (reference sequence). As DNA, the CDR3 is TGTGCCAGCAGTGTGGACGGGGGCGAGCAGTACTTC. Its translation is CASSVDGGEQYF. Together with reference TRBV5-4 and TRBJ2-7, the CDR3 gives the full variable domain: ETGVTQSPTHLIKTRGQQVTLRCSSQSGHNTVSWYQQALGQGPQFIFQYYREEENGRGNFPPRFSGLQFPNYSSELNVNALELDDSALYLCASSVDGGEQYFGPGTRLTVT.